A selection of T cell receptor beta chains follows, all from one sample in a study of T-cell reconstitution after alpha-beta-depleted transplantation in children. MiXCR, run by TCRdb on the PCR reads, gives a single entry per CDR3 protein. The sample lists 490,000 or so distinct CDR3 sequences, around 13% occurring once. The material was PBMCs from the stem cell graft donor, obtained from the stem cell graft. The origin of the receptors is a human donor who donated a stem cell graft to a child with combined immunodeficiency. CDR3s include the opening cysteine and the closing phenylalanine or tryptophan. A D gene is named only where the DNA matches it firmly. Where a row states a size, it is once, few, many or the class of an expanded clone; other rows omit it.

V	size	D	J	DNA	CDR3
TRBV12-3/TRBV12-4	many	TRBD1	TRBJ2-7	TGTGCCAGCAGCACAGGGGGTTTCTACGAGCAGTACTTC	CASSTGGFYEQYF
TRBV12-3/TRBV12-4	many	.	TRBJ1-4	TGTGCCAGCAGTTTAGGGAGGGGTTGGGAAAAACTGTTTTTT	CASSLGRGWEKLFF
TRBV25-1	many	TRBD2	TRBJ2-1	TGTGCCAGCAGTGAATATAAGGCTAGCGGATCCTACAATGAGCAGTTCTTC	CASSEYKASGSYNEQFF
TRBV12-3/TRBV12-4	few	.	TRBJ2-2	TGTGCCAGCAGTTTTTTGAGGGCGCTCGGTTTGTCCACCGGGGAGCTGTTTTTT	CASSFLRALGLSTGELFF
TRBV5-1	.	TRBD2	TRBJ2-1	TGCGCCAGCAGCTTGATGGCTAGCGGGGGGAGCTCCTACAATGAGCAGTTCTTC	CASSLMASGGSSYNEQFF
TRBV7-6	once	.	TRBJ1-1	TGTGCCAGCTCTGCGGACATGAACACTGAAGCTTTCTTT	CASSADMNTEAFF
TRBV7-2	few	.	TRBJ2-2	TGTGCCAGCAGCTTAGATGGCTACACCGGGGAGCTGTTTTTT	CASSLDGYTGELFF
TRBV7-2	.	TRBD2	TRBJ2-1	TGTGCCAGCAGCTTGGAGCTCGGACTAGGCCCCAGCAATGAGCAGTTCTTC	CASSLELGLGPSNEQFF
TRBV19	many	.	TRBJ1-1	TGTGCCAGTAGTATTAACAGGGCAATGAACACTGAAGCTTTCTTT	CASSINRAMNTEAFF
TRBV6-1	few	.	TRBJ2-6	TGTGCCAGCAGCGGGGGCGCGGGGGCCAACGTCCTGACTTTC	CASSGGAGANVLTF
TRBV5-1	.	TRBD2	TRBJ2-3	TGCGCCAGCAGCCTAACTAGCGGGAGTTTAGATACGCAGTATTTT	CASSLTSGSLDTQYF
TRBV12-3/TRBV12-4	many	.	TRBJ2-1	TGTGCCGGAGGGGGGCCAAGTGACAATGAGCAGTTCTTC	CAGGGPSDNEQFF
TRBV7-9	many	TRBD1	TRBJ2-1	TGTGCCAGCAGCTTAGGGACAGGGGTCTATTACAATGAGCAGTTCTTC	CASSLGTGVYYNEQFF
TRBV20-1	many	TRBD1	TRBJ1-5	TGCAGTGCCAGCAGGGGGACGAATCAGCCCCAGCATTTT	CSASRGTNQPQHF
TRBV6-5	many	TRBD2	TRBJ2-7	TGTGCCAGCAGTTACTCGACGGGAGGCTACGAGCAGTACTTC	CASSYSTGGYEQYF
TRBV29-1	many	.	TRBJ2-7	TGCAGCGTCTCAGGGTCCTCCTACGAGCAGTACTTC	CSVSGSSYEQYF
TRBV6-2/TRBV6-3	.	.	TRBJ1-2	TGTGCCAGCAGAACGGACGTCTATGGCTACACCTTC	CASRTDVYGYTF
TRBV29-1	many	TRBD2	TRBJ2-7	TGCAGCGTTGGACTAGCGGGAGGGTTGATCGGTTCCTACGAGCAGTACTTC	CSVGLAGGLIGSYEQYF
TRBV15	few	TRBD2	TRBJ2-3	TGTGCCACCAGCTCCGGGACTAGCGCCACAGATACGCAGTATTTT	CATSSGTSATDTQYF
TRBV7-9	many	.	TRBJ2-1	TGTGCCAGCAAAAGCGGTTCCTACAATGAGCAGTTCTTC	CASKSGSYNEQFF
TRBV7-8	.	TRBD1	TRBJ2-7	TGTGCCAGCAGCACCTTACAGGGGAGAGAGCAGTACTTC	CASSTLQGREQYF
TRBV20-1	few	.	TRBJ2-1	TGCAGTGCTAGGGAACTTAGCTCCTACAATGAGCAGTTCTTC	CSARELSSYNEQFF
TRBV6-1	once	.	TRBJ2-7	TGTGCCAGCAGGACAGGCCGGCGACCGGCGCAGTACTTC	CASRTGRRPAQYF
TRBV12-3/TRBV12-4	many	TRBD1	TRBJ1-3	TGTGCCAGCAGTTTCACAGGGGCTGGAAACACCATATATTTT	CASSFTGAGNTIYF
TRBV5-1	.	TRBD1	TRBJ2-7	TGCGCCAGCAGCGGGGGACAGGGGTACTACGAGCAGTACTTC	CASSGGQGYYEQYF
TRBV12-3/TRBV12-4	.	.	TRBJ1-2	TGTGCCAGCAGTCCCTCGGCGGGAGAGGCCTATGGCTACACCTTC	CASSPSAGEAYGYTF
TRBV5-1	few	.	TRBJ2-1	TGCGCCAGCAGCTTGGCCGGTTCAGGTGGGGTCTCTGAGCAGTTCTTC	CASSLAGSGGVSEQFF